Presented here are 10 T cell receptor beta chains from one specimen sequenced in a study of blood T cell repertoires in COVID-19. TCRdb's table, derived via immunoSEQ multiplex PCR, lists solely in-frame clones and lacks some. The data show approximately 150,000 clones, more than 85% seen once. Sample: peripheral blood. These TCRs come from a woman aged 80 or older with COVID-19, enrolled during active disease.

This clone has more than one count but fewer than ten. The chain couples TRBV27 to TRBJ2-1, with D hard to call. CDR1 is MNHEY, CDR2 SMNVEV, per germline (reference sequence). The CDR3 loop spans 13 amino acids. V was clipped by 7 bases and J by 5 bases, with 12 bases between them. In nucleotides, the CDR3 is TGTGCCAGCACTGGCAGGATGGACAATGAGCAGTTCTTC. Its protein product is CASTGRMDNEQFF.

The chain carries TRBV5-1 and TRBJ1-1, with 8 bases identical to TRBD1. This CDR3 contains 16 residues. Germline V CDR1 and CDR2: SGHRS, YFSETQ. V shed 4 bases and J 3 bases; nucleotides not matched to a gene: 11. Here the CDR3 DNA reads TGCGCCAGCAGCATAGGACAGGGTGGTTCGTACACTGAAGCTTTCTTT. Translated: CASSIGQGGSYTEAFF.

The chain carries TRBV7-8 and TRBJ1-2; D is unresolved. Germline CDR1 is SGHVS and CDR2 is FQNEAQ. Trimming cost V 5 bases and J 2 bases, with 12 bases left between them. This CDR3 comprises 14 residues. The CDR3 DNA sequence: TGTGCCAGCAGCCCAGGTCCCGTCAACTATGGCTACACCTTC. It is translated as CASSPGPVNYGYTF.

This rearrangement joins TRBV28 to TRBJ1-2; D is perhaps TRBD1 (5 bases). CDR1 and CDR2 (germline): MDHEN, SYDVKM. The CDR3 is 15 amino acids. V was cut by 2 bases and J by 5 bases, with 15 bases left in between. For the CDR3, the DNA is TGTGCCAGCAGTTTAACAACCCGTCCAGGGTATGGCTACACCTTC. It yields the protein CASSLTTRPGYGYTF.

J is TRBJ2-5 and V is TRBV27, with 11 bases lining up with TRBD2. Germline V gene lookup returns CDR1 MNHEY and CDR2 SMNVEV (reference sequence). The ends lost 6 bases at V and 4 bases at J; junction bases unmatched: 7. There are 15 residues in the CDR3. In DNA form, the CDR3 reads TGTGCCAGCAGCCCTAGCGGGAGGTGGAGAGAGACCCAGTACTTC. This sequence encodes CASSPSGRWRETQYF.

This clone was observed once. The V gene is TRBV7-2, the J gene TRBJ1-2, with 8 bases that match TRBD1. J lost 6 bases, V lost 2 bases, and 8 bases had no gene match. Germline assignment: CDR1 SGHTA and CDR2 FQGNSA. The CDR3 loop spans 15 amino acids. CDR3 loop: CASSLNPGGRDGYTF. For the CDR3, the DNA is TGTGCCAGCAGCTTAAACCCAGGGGGCAGGGATGGCTACACCTTC. The full variable domain, completed using reference TRBV7-2 and TRBJ1-2, is GAGVSQSPSNKVTEKGKDVELRCDPISGHTALYWYRQSLGQGLEFLIYFQGNSAPDKSGLPSDRFSAERTGGSVSTLTIQRTQQEDSAVYLCASSLNPGGRDGYTFGSGTRLTVV.

V and J are TRBV4-2 and TRBJ2-1; D not resolved. This CDR3 is 13 amino acids long. V shed 1 base and J shed 5 bases, with 6 bases lying between them. CDR1 and CDR2 from the germline V gene are LGHNA and YNFKEQ. CDR3 sequence (DNA): TGTGCCAGCAGCCAAGGTCTTAACAATGAGCAGTTCTTC. It specifies CASSQGLNNEQFF.

Concerning this clone: Other nucleotide sequences in the sample specify the same CDR3. The chain couples TRBV7-2 to TRBJ1-5; 7 bases are a match to TRBD1. This CDR3 region has 15 residues. The germline CDR1 and CDR2 sequences are SGHTA and FQGNSA. J was trimmed by 1 base and V by 5 bases; bases with no gene match: 5. Here the CDR3 reads CASSPQGPSNQPQHF. Written as DNA, the CDR3 is TGTGCCAGCAGCCCACAGGGGCCCAGCAATCAGCCCCAGCATTTT.

The J gene is TRBJ2-1, the V gene TRBV6-5, with TRBD2 identical over 12 bases. The V gene end was trimmed by 7 bases and the J gene end by 5 bases; junction bases not matched to a gene: 6. CDR3 length: 15 residues. Germline V gives CDR1 MNHEY, CDR2 SVGAGI. Here the CDR3 reads CASTLAGGPNNEQFF. The CDR3 DNA reads as TGTGCCAGCACCCTAGCGGGAGGGCCTAACAATGAGCAGTTCTTC.

The chain recombines TRBV9 with TRBJ2-1, with TRBD1 matching 7 bases. CDR1 and CDR2 (germline): SGDLS, YYNGEE. CDR3 length: 16 amino acids. V lost 4 bases to trimming and J lost 3 bases; unmatched junction nucleotides: 10. The CDR3 nucleotides read TGTGCCAGCAGCCCACAAGGGGGCGCCTTCTACAATGAGCAGTTCTTC. It codes for CASSPQGGAFYNEQFF.